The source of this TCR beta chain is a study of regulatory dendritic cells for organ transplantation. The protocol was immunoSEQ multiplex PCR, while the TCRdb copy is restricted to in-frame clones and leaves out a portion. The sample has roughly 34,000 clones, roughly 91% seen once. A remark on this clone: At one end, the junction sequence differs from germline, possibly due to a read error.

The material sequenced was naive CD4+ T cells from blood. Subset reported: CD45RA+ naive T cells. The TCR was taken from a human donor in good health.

CDR3 protein: CASSLQGTDTQYF. CDR3 DNA sequence: TGTGCTAGCAGCTTACAGGGGACAGATACGCAGTATTTT. V gene TRBV7-7 combines with J gene TRBJ2-3; 7 nucleotides agree with TRBD1. Germline lookup yields CDR1 SSHAT and CDR2 FNYEAQ (reference sequence). The CDR3 contains 13 residues.